This entry describes one TCR beta chain. This entry belongs to a study of T-cell reconstitution after alpha-beta-depleted transplantation in children. Researchers prepared the TCRbeta library using unique molecular identifiers, the study reports. TCRdb re-called the PCR reads through MiXCR, storing one row per CDR3 protein. The sample shows some 500,000 distinct CDR3 sequences, 32% of them seen only once. Here the sequenced sample was PBMCs from the stem cell graft donor, taken from the stem cell graft. The sequence derives from a human donor who donated a stem cell graft to a child with aplastic anemia.

The CDR3, as DNA: TGTGCCAGCAGCCAAGATCCTCAGTTACTAGCCTACGAGCAGTACTTC. It is translated as CASSQDPQLLAYEQYF. This chain links TRBV4-2 with TRBJ2-7, with a tentative D call TRBD2 (5 bases). Trimming pared 0 bases from V and 2 bases from J, leaving 14 bases between. Germline V gives CDR1 LGHNA, CDR2 YNFKEQ. The CDR3 runs 16 residues.